One and the same sample provided the 15 T cell receptor beta chains below, sequenced in a study of blood T cells in healthy people across ages (dated by TCRdb to between 2014 and 2017). The library relied on 5' RACE. The listed sequencing device is Illumina HiSeq 2500. The second PCR ran for about 6 to 12 cycles and used a J-beta primer mix along with a sample-barcoded 5' primer. The public reads were reanalyzed by TCRdb: fastp trimming at Q25, MiXCR alignment, in-frame beta chains only. Each entry is one CDR3 protein sequence, shown with its most common DNA and genes. The sample contains about 320,000 distinct CDR3 sequences, about 25% of them found a single time. 29% of the sample belongs to the ten largest clones. The sequencing input was blood. These receptors originate from a woman aged 65 to 85 in good health.

This clonotype was seen a handful of times. The rearrangement links TRBV5-1 to TRBJ2-3, with a weak D call TRBD1 (5 bases). Trimming took 1 base from V and 6 from J, leaving 12 bases between them. The germline gives CDR1 SGHRS, CDR2 YFSETQ. CDR3 size: 14 residues. CDR3 in amino acids: CASSLQGSGDTQYF. The CDR3 bases are TGCGCCAGCAGCTTGCAGGGATCGGGCGATACGCAGTATTTT.

This clonotype occurred many times. V usage is TRBV27 and J usage is TRBJ2-4, with 9 bases that match TRBD1. This CDR3 is built from 11 residues. Per the germline V gene, CDR1 is MNHEY and CDR2 is SMNVEV (reference sequence). V was pared by 9 bases and J by 8 bases, with 2 bases of the junction left unmatched. The CDR3 bases are TGTGCCAGACAGGGGGCAGACATTCAGTACTTC. This sequence encodes CARQGADIQYF.

In this sample, this clonotype turned up many times. J is TRBJ2-1 and V is TRBV12-3 or TRBV12-4; 9 bases line up with TRBD2. Germline trimming cut 6 bases from V and 4 bases from J; bases unmatched to any gene: 4. This CDR3 has 14 amino acids. The CDR3 reads CASSPTSGYNEQFF. DNA for the CDR3: TGTGCCAGCAGCCCGACTAGCGGATACAATGAGCAGTTCTTC.

This clonotype was recorded at least ten times. V is TRBV4-2 and J is TRBJ2-7; maybe TRBD2 (7 bases). Trimming cost V 0 bases and J 7 bases, with 19 bases left between them. Germline V gives CDR1 LGHNA, CDR2 YNFKEQ. The CDR3 contains 16 residues. The CDR3 sequence is CASSQDLGGGSWEQYF. The CDR3 DNA is TGTGCCAGCAGCCAAGATCTAGGGGGAGGGTCTTGGGAGCAGTACTTC.

As regards this clonotype: The conserved phenylalanine or tryptophan is not found at the CDR3 terminus, so this likely reflects a read error. The genes are TRBV28 and TRBJ2-7; D is possibly TRBD2 (7 bases). The V end was cut by 8 bases, the J end by 3 bases, with 14 bases between. Germline values: CDR1 MDHEN, CDR2 SYDVKM. This CDR3 is built from 13 residues. The CDR3 here is CASQRGGLYEQYL. In DNA, the CDR3 is TGTGCCAGCCAAAGGGGGGGCCTCTACGAGCAGTACCTC.

There are a few counts of this clonotype. The CDR3 loop reads CASKLAGGGEQYF. The CDR3 nucleotides read TGTGCCAGCAAGTTAGCGGGAGGTGGCGAGCAGTACTTC. The rearrangement joins TRBV6-1 to TRBJ2-7; 10 bases match TRBD2. V shed 7 bases and J 6 bases; nucleotides not matched to a gene: 6. Germline assignment: CDR1 MNHNS and CDR2 SASEGT. The CDR3 contains 13 residues.

The V call is TRBV7-8, the J call TRBJ2-5; D might be TRBD1 (5 bases). TRBJ2-7 matches the DNA end more closely, so the J call is doubtful. The CDR3 loop spans 16 amino acids. From germline, CDR1 is SGHVS and CDR2 FQNEAQ. The CDR3 is CASSLTGRGPNYEQYF. CDR3 sequence (DNA): TGTGCCAGCAGCTTAACTGGTAGGGGCCCTAACTACGAGCAGTACTTC.

This clonotype was seen a handful of times. The chain joins TRBV11-2 to TRBJ2-2; D is perhaps TRBD2 (6 bases). The CDR3 extends over 14 amino acids. Germline values: CDR1 SGHAT, CDR2 FQNNGV. Trimming removed 5 bases from V and 7 bases from J, with 14 bases in between. The CDR3 DNA is TGTGCCAGCAGCCCAAGTGGAGGGAGCGGGGAGCTGTTTTTT. The encoded protein is CASSPSGGSGELFF.

The chain joins TRBV5-1 to TRBJ2-1; 9 bases are shared with TRBD2. The germline CDR1 and CDR2 sequences are SGHRS and YFSETQ. V lost 3 bases to trimming and J lost 5 bases; unmatched junction nucleotides: 15. CDR3 size: 18 residues. In nucleotides, the CDR3 is TGCGCCAGCAGCTCGCCGCGCTCTAGCGGGAAGTTGGACAATGAGCAGTTCTTC. Protein: CASSSPRSSGKLDNEQFF.

This CDR3 is CASSFWGLAGVGTGELFF. The CDR3 region has the DNA TGTGCCAGCAGTTTTTGGGGACTAGCGGGAGTCGGCACCGGGGAGCTGTTTTTT. The rearrangement uses TRBV28 and TRBJ2-2; 14 nucleotides line up with TRBD2. Per the germline V gene, CDR1 is MDHEN and CDR2 is SYDVKM. The CDR3 length is 18 residues. The V gene end was trimmed by 3 bases and the J gene end by 4 bases; junction bases not matched to a gene: 7.

The rearrangement uses TRBV4-2 and TRBJ1-6; no definite D call. Trimming removed 0 bases at V and 7 bases at J, with 13 bases between. Germline CDR1 and CDR2: LGHNA and YNFKEQ. The CDR3 runs to 16 residues. In DNA form, the CDR3 reads TGTGCCAGCAGCCAAGATAAGGGCTACAGCAATTCACCCCTCCACTTT. Translated: CASSQDKGYSNSPLHF.

The V call is TRBV2, the J call TRBJ2-7, with 8 bases that match TRBD1. The J segment lost 3 bases and the V segment lost 6 bases, leaving 7 bases of the junction unmatched. The CDR3 contains 14 residues. From germline, CDR1 is SNHLY and CDR2 FYNNEI. This CDR3 reads CASRETGVSYEQYF. Here the CDR3 DNA reads TGTGCCAGCAGGGAGACAGGGGTAAGCTACGAGCAGTACTTC.

The rearrangement links TRBV7-2 to TRBJ2-1; D gene uncertain. The CDR3 has 15 amino acids. Germline CDR1 reads SGHTA; CDR2 reads FQGNSA. V was trimmed by 3 bases and J by 2 bases, leaving 11 bases between them. The CDR3 spells CASSLGLPAYNEQFF. CDR3 in DNA: TGTGCCAGCAGCTTGGGTCTACCCGCCTACAATGAGCAGTTCTTC.

The V gene is TRBV7-2, the J gene TRBJ1-5; D might be TRBD1 (5 bases). The V gene lost 4 bases and the J gene lost 4 bases, with 8 bases spanning the gap. This CDR3 is 13 amino acids long. CDR1 and CDR2 (germline): SGHTA, FQGNSA. The CDR3 sequence is CASSSRGNQPQHF. The DNA of the CDR3 is TGTGCCAGCAGCTCTCGGGGGAATCAGCCCCAGCATTTT.

V usage is TRBV14 and J usage is TRBJ1-2; D remains unclear. The germline CDR1 and CDR2 sequences are SGHDN and FVKESK. The V end lost 0 bases, the J end lost 7 bases, and 15 bases lay between the germline ends. The CDR3 has 15 amino acids. The CDR3 nucleotides read TGTGCCAGCAGCCAAGAAGGTGCAATATTCTCTGGCTACACCTTC. This sequence encodes CASSQEGAIFSGYTF.